One sample yielded the 26 T cell receptor beta chains listed below, sequenced in a study of cytomegalovirus exposure and HLA in healthy donors. Amplification used 60 Vbeta primers and 13 Jbeta primers. TCRdb's copy holds only in-frame clones and misses some; the assay was immunoSEQ multiplex PCR. The sample includes 90,000 or so clones, 82% of them seen just once. What was sequenced was PBMCs. Every receptor here comes from a young man in good health and CMV-seropositive.

The count of this clone is one. The chain carries TRBV11-2 and TRBJ2-5; no definite D call. V was pared by 6 bases and J by 3 bases, with 5 bases between. Germline assignment: CDR1 SGHAT and CDR2 FQNNGV. This CDR3 is built from 11 residues. DNA of the CDR3: TGTGCCAGCAGTATAGAAGAGACCCAGTACTTC. Encoded protein: CASSIEETQYF.

The rearrangement joins TRBV5-1 to TRBJ2-3; 9 positions agree with TRBD1. Unmatched junction bases numbered 4, after V lost 4 bases and J lost 1 base. CDR1 SGHRS and CDR2 YFSETQ come from the germline V gene. CDR3 length: 15 residues. The DNA of the CDR3 is TGCGCCAGCAGCGCCCGGGACAGGGGCACAGATACGCAGTATTTT. This encodes CASSARDRGTDTQYF.

The V and J genes are TRBV28 and TRBJ1-4, with 9 bases matching TRBD1. This CDR3 is built from 15 residues. J gave up 8 bases and V 4 bases, and 8 bases lay outside the gene matches. Germline CDR1 and CDR2: MDHEN and SYDVKM. CDR3 nucleotide sequence: TGTGCCAGCAGTTACCCAATGACAGGGGGGGAAAAACTGTTTTTT. Encoded protein: CASSYPMTGGEKLFF.

The chain combines TRBV6-1 with TRBJ2-7; 9 bases map to TRBD1. Germline loops: CDR1 MNHNS, CDR2 SASEGT. V lost 2 bases to trimming and J lost 1 base; unmatched junction nucleotides: 9. CDR3 length: 17 amino acids. CDR3 protein: CASSETPGTGLSYEQYF. DNA of the CDR3: TGTGCCAGCAGTGAAACACCCGGGACAGGGTTATCCTACGAGCAGTACTTC.

This clone was detected only once. This chain joins TRBV5-1 and TRBJ2-5, with a tentative D call TRBD2 (6 bases). Trimming left V 0 bases short and J 7 bases short, with 16 bases between. Germline V lookup: CDR1 SGHRS, CDR2 YFSETQ. The length of the CDR3 is 15 residues. The CDR3 DNA follows: TGCGCCAGCAGCTTGGCGGCCCCTAGCGACGGGACCCAGTACTTC. It is translated as CASSLAAPSDGTQYF.

This clone was seen many times. The CDR3 protein is CAWSGRGTVGEKLFF. The DNA of the CDR3 is TGTGCCTGGAGTGGGAGGGGGACAGTGGGGGAAAAACTGTTTTTT. The J gene is TRBJ1-4, the V gene TRBV30, with 7 bases fitting TRBD1. The V segment lost 1 base and the J segment 8 bases; nucleotides outside the gene matches: 10. Germline lookup yields CDR1 GTSNPN and CDR2 SVGIG (reference sequence). The CDR3 runs to 15 residues.

This clone was seen a few times. The chain carries TRBV6-6 and TRBJ1-1, with D tentatively TRBD1 (6 bases). The germline CDR1 and CDR2 sequences are MNHNY and SVGAGI (reference sequence). The ends were cut back, 0 bases at V and 1 base at J, with 12 bases in the middle. This CDR3 is built from 16 residues. The CDR3 DNA sequence: TGTGCCAGCAGTTACTCCTCACCCAGGGGGAACACTGAAGCTTTCTTT. It is translated as CASSYSSPRGNTEAFF.

A few counts support this clone. This chain uses TRBV6-6 with TRBJ2-7, with 12 positions matching TRBD2. This CDR3 region has 14 residues. The junction had 2 bases not matched to a gene; V was cut back by 5 bases and J by 3 bases. Per germline, CDR1 MNHNY and CDR2 SVGAGI (reference sequence). The CDR3 reads CASSRTSGIYEQYF. The CDR3 bases are TGTGCCAGCAGTCGGACTAGCGGGATCTACGAGCAGTACTTC.

The V call is TRBV10-2, the J call TRBJ2-1, with a possible D match to TRBD1 (5 bases). This CDR3 contains 13 residues. V dropped 8 bases and J dropped 6 bases, with 14 bases sitting between them. Germline CDR1 and CDR2: WSHSY and SAAADI. CDR3 amino acids: CASRTSQGNEQFF. In nucleotides, the CDR3 is TGCGCCAGCCGGACCTCCCAGGGCAATGAGCAGTTCTTC.

J is TRBJ1-5 and V is TRBV7-2, with unresolved D. This CDR3 contains 14 residues. V dropped 0 bases and J dropped 7 bases, with 10 bases sitting between them. CDR1 SGHTA and CDR2 FQGNSA come from the germline V gene. As DNA, the CDR3 is TGTGCCAGCAGCTTAGCACTCAGAGGACAGCCCCAGCATTTT. Translated: CASSLALRGQPQHF.

Turning to this clone: The junction differs from germline at one of its ends, possibly a read error. V and J are TRBV9 and TRBJ2-3; possibly TRBD2 for D (6 bases). This CDR3 spans 14 amino acids. Per germline, CDR1 SGDLS and CDR2 YYNGEE. CDR3 sequence: CASSVDSGTGTQYF. The CDR3 DNA reads TGTGCCAGCAGCGTAGATAGCGGCACAGGTACGCAGTATTTT.

V usage is TRBV10-1 and J usage is TRBJ2-3; 8 bases line up with TRBD1. Per the germline V gene, CDR1 is WNHNN and CDR2 is SYGVQD (reference sequence). With V trimmed by 3 bases and J by 3 bases, 5 bases remained unmatched. The length of the CDR3 is 15 residues. This chain's CDR3 is CASSESDRDTDTQYF. CDR3 in DNA: TGCGCCAGCAGTGAATCGGACAGGGATACAGATACGCAGTATTTT.

This chain joins TRBV7-2 and TRBJ2-3, with D tentatively TRBD2 (5 bases). Trimming stripped 2 bases from V and 5 bases from J, with 8 bases between. The germline V gene encodes CDR1 SGHTA and CDR2 FQGNSA. The CDR3 is 13 residues long. CDR3 nucleotides: TGTGCCAGCAGCTTACAGCGGCAAGATACGCAGTATTTT. Encoded protein: CASSLQRQDTQYF.

V is TRBV4-1 and J is TRBJ1-2, with D unresolved. This CDR3 is built from 14 residues. Germline V gene sequence: CDR1 MGHRA, CDR2 YSYEKL. Trimming pared 1 base from V and 4 bases from J, leaving 10 bases between. Here the CDR3 reads CASSQGLTIYGYTF. The CDR3 DNA reads TGCGCCAGCAGCCAAGGACTGACGATCTATGGCTACACCTTC.

V and J are TRBV6-1 and TRBJ2-7; tentatively, D is TRBD2 (5 bases). This CDR3 comprises 11 residues. Germline-derived CDR1 and CDR2 are MNHNS and SASEGT. The V and J ends lost 7 bases and 7 bases respectively, with 11 bases between them. The CDR3: CASNAPGEQYF. Written as DNA, the CDR3 is TGTGCCAGCAATGCGCCGGGGGAGCAGTACTTC.

This clone was counted between two and nine times. The genes are TRBV6-5 and TRBJ2-3; TRBD2 might be the D (5 bases). The V and J ends lost 4 bases and 8 bases respectively, with 10 bases between them. CDR1 MNHEY and CDR2 SVGAGI come from the germline V gene. This CDR3 has 12 amino acids. The CDR3 loop reads CASSLGRGTQYF. The CDR3, as DNA: TGTGCCAGCAGTTTGGGTCGGGGTACGCAGTATTTT.

V and J are TRBV7-2 and TRBJ2-7; TRBD1 might be the D (5 bases). The CDR3 is 15 amino acids. V was pared by 5 bases and J by 2 bases, with 16 bases between. Germline V gene lookup returns CDR1 SGHTA and CDR2 FQGNSA. In DNA, the CDR3 is TGTGCCAGCAGCGGGGCGATTGCGGAACCCTACGAGCAGTACTTC. Translating gives CASSGAIAEPYEQYF.

CDR3 nucleotides: TGTGCCAGCAGTTTAGGGCATCTATACGAGCAGTACTTC. This codes for CASSLGHLYEQYF. The chain links TRBV28 to TRBJ2-7; D is ambiguous. Trimming removed 2 bases at V and 4 bases at J, with 9 bases between. The CDR3 consists of 13 residues. Per germline, CDR1 MDHEN and CDR2 SYDVKM. The full variable domain, completed using reference TRBV28 and TRBJ2-7, is DVKVTQSSRYLVKRTGEKVFLECVQDMDHENMFWYRQDPGLGLRLIYFSYDVKMKEKGDIPEGYSVSREKKERFSLILESASTNQTSMYLCASSLGHLYEQYFGPGTRLTVT.

This clone has just one count. The chain uses TRBV29-1 and TRBJ2-5, with D tentatively TRBD1 (6 bases). Trimming left V 5 bases short and J 5 bases short, with 12 bases between. Germline V gene data show CDR1 as SQVTM and CDR2 as ANQGSEA. The CDR3 spans 12 residues. For the CDR3, the DNA is TGCAGCGTTTCGGACAGATCGGAGACCCAGTACTTC. Protein sequence: CSVSDRSETQYF. The complete variable domain, with remaining parts taken from reference TRBV29-1 and TRBJ2-5, reads SAVISQKPSRDICQRGTSLTIQCQVDSQVTMMFWYRQQPGQSLTLIATANQGSEATYESGFVIDKFPISRPNLTFSTLTVSNMSPEDSSIYLCSVSDRSETQYFGPGTRLLVL.

This chain uses TRBV5-6 with TRBJ1-3, with D unclear. The V end lost 4 bases, the J end lost 4 bases, and 12 bases lay between the germline ends. Germline V gene data show CDR1 as SGHDT and CDR2 as YYEEEE. CDR3 length: 14 amino acids. CDR3 nucleotides: TGTGCCAGCAGCCCCGGGGTAGCGGGAAACACCATATATTTT. The encoded protein is CASSPGVAGNTIYF.

This clone was observed a single time. V gene TRBV6-5 combines with J gene TRBJ2-3; possible D gene TRBD1, 7 bases. From germline, CDR1 is MNHEY and CDR2 SVGAGI. The CDR3 is 15 residues long. The ends were cut back, 4 bases at V and 6 bases at J, with 17 bases in the middle. CDR3 sequence reads: CASSSHRGTADTQYF. The CDR3 bases are TGTGCCAGCAGTTCCCACCGGGGGACAGCGGATACGCAGTATTTT.

DNA for the CDR3: TGTGCCTATGTAGCGGGAGTCGGGGAGACCCAGTACTTC. This gives the protein CAYVAGVGETQYF. The rearrangement uses TRBV2 and TRBJ2-5; 9 positions agree with TRBD2. The CDR3 spans 13 residues. The trim removed 11 bases at V and 5 bases at J, leaving 9 bases unmatched. Germline V gene lookup returns CDR1 SNHLY and CDR2 FYNNEI.

V gene TRBV6-1 combines with J gene TRBJ2-7, with D maybe TRBD2 (6 bases). The CDR3 length is 15 residues. Trimming took off 4 bases at V and 6 bases at J, with 19 bases between the two ends. Germline V gene data show CDR1 as MNHNS and CDR2 as SASEGT. The CDR3 coding sequence is TGTGCCAGCAGTGTCGCTCGGGGGTCTACCGGCGAGCAGTACTTC. Translated, it gives CASSVARGSTGEQYF.

V gene TRBV29-1 combines with J gene TRBJ2-3; no firm D call. This CDR3 spans 15 amino acids. Germline V gene lookup returns CDR1 SQVTM and CDR2 ANQGSEA. V lost 6 bases, J lost 3 bases, and 19 bases lay in between. The CDR3 DNA reads as TGCAGCGTAAAATCCGGGTCTTCGGGTACAGATACGCAGTATTTT. This translates into CSVKSGSSGTDTQYF.

The rearrangement links TRBV29-1 to TRBJ1-1; possibly TRBD1 for D (5 bases). Germline V gene data show CDR1 as SQVTM and CDR2 as ANQGSEA. This CDR3 is built from 15 residues. V gave up 4 bases and J gave up 4 bases, with 19 bases separating them. Written as DNA, the CDR3 is TGCAGCGTTGGGGGGTTCCGATGGGGGGGCACTGAAGCTTTCTTT. Encoded protein: CSVGGFRWGGTEAFF. The full variable domain, in which reference TRBV29-1 and TRBJ1-1 provide the parts outside the CDR3, is SAVISQKPSRDICQRGTSLTIQCQVDSQVTMMFWYRQQPGQSLTLIATANQGSEATYESGFVIDKFPISRPNLTFSTLTVSNMSPEDSSIYLCSVGGFRWGGTEAFFGQGTRLTVV.

The rearrangement joins TRBV10-3 to TRBJ2-7; 8 nucleotides line up with TRBD1. The CDR3 covers 14 residues. The V segment lost 10 bases and the J segment 3 bases; nucleotides outside the gene matches: 11. The germline gives CDR1 ENHRY, CDR2 SYGVKD. This CDR3 reads CATRGDRGFYEQYF. CDR3 nucleotide sequence: TGTGCCACGCGGGGAGACAGGGGTTTCTACGAGCAGTACTTC.